This T cell receptor beta chain appears in the sequencing data of a study of long-term antiretroviral therapy in people with HIV. Between the trimmed V and J ends, which lost 3 bases and 3 bases, there was a span of 5 bases. Germline CDR1 and CDR2: DFQATT and SNEGSKA (reference sequence). CDR3 length equals 11 residues. General observations from the study: When set beside controls, HIV repertoires had CDR3 length ranges that were narrower.

Sequencing used immunoSEQ v3.0 at survey level. Clones were read by immunoSEQ multiplex PCR, and TCRdb kept only the in-frame ones, dropping some. The sample has 20,000 or so clones, 84% seen once. Comment on this clone: Its antigen remains unknown.

This receptor was identified in a man under 40 with HIV. The rearrangement links TRBV20-1 to TRBJ1-1; D is unclear. Sequences were derived from unsorted PBMCs, sampled roughly 6.2 years after starting antiretroviral therapy. CDR3 sequence reads: CSARFYTEAFF. DNA of the CDR3: TGCAGTGCTAGGTTTTACACTGAAGCTTTCTTT.